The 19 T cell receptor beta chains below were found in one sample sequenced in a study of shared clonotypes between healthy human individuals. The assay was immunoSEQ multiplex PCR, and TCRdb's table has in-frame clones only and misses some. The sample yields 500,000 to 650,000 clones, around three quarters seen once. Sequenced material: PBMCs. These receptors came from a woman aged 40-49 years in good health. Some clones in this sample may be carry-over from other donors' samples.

CDR3 residues: CASTPGTSGYNEQFF. As DNA, the CDR3 is TGTGCCAGCACTCCCGGGACTAGCGGCTACAATGAGCAGTTCTTC. This rearrangement joins TRBV27 to TRBJ2-1; TRBD2 matches 11 bases. V trimming: 7 bases; J trimming: 3 bases; junction bases outside the gene matches: 5. The CDR3 covers 15 residues. CDR1 is MNHEY and CDR2 is SMNVEV in the germline V gene (reference sequence).

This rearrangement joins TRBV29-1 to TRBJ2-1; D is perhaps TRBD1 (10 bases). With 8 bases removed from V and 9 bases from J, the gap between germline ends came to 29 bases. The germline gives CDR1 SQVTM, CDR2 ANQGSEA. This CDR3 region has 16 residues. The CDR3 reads CSTGTGERLAVGEQFF. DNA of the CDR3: TGCAGCACCGGGACAGGGGAGAGACTAGCGGTGGGTGAGCAGTTCTTC.

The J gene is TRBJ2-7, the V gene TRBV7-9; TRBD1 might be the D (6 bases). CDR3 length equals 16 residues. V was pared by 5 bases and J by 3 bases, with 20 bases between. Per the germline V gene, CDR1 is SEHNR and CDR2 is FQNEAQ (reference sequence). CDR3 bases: TGTGCCAGCAGCCCACAGGGCAGGGCGGTATTCTACGAGCAGTACTTC. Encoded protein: CASSPQGRAVFYEQYF.

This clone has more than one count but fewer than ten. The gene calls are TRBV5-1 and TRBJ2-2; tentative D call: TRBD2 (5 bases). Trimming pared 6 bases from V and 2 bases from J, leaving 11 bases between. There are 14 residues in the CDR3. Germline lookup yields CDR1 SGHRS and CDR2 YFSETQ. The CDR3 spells CASKKEANTGELFF. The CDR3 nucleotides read TGCGCCAGCAAGAAGGAGGCCAACACCGGGGAGCTGTTTTTT.

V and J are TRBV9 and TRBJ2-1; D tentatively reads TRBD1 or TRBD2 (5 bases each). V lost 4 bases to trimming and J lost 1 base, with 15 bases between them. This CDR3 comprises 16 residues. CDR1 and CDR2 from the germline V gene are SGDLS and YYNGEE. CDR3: CASSLGPQGSYNEQFF. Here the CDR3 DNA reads TGTGCCAGCAGCTTGGGACCACAAGGATCCTACAATGAGCAGTTCTTC.

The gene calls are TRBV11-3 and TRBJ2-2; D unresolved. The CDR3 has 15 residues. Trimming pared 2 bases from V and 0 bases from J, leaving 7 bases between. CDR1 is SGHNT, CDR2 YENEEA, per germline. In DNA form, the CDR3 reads TGTGCCAGCAGCTTAAGTGGGACGAACACCGGGGAGCTGTTTTTT. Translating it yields CASSLSGTNTGELFF.

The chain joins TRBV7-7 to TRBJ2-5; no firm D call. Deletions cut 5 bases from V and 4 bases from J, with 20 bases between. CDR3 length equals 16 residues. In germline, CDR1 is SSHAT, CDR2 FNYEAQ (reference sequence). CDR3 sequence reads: CASSHLTMEKGETQYF. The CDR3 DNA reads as TGTGCCAGCAGCCATCTTACCATGGAGAAGGGAGAGACCCAGTACTTC.

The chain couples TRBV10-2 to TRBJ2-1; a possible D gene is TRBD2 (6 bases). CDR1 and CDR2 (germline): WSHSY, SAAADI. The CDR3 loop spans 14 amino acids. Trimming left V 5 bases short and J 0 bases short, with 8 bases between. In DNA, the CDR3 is TGCGCCAGCAGTTACGGGAGCTCCTACAATGAGCAGTTCTTC. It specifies CASSYGSSYNEQFF.

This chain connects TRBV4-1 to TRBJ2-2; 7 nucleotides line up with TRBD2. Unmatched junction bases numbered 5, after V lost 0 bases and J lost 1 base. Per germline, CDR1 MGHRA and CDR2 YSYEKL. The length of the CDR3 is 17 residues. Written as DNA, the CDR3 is TGCGCCAGCAGCCAAGATGACCGCGGGGGGAACACCGGGGAGCTGTTTTTT. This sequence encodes CASSQDDRGGNTGELFF.

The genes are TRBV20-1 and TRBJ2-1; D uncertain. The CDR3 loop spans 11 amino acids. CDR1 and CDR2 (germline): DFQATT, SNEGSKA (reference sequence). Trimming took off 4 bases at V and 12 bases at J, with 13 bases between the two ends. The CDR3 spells CSATISQWQFF. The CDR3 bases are TGCAGTGCTACCATCTCCCAATGGCAGTTCTTC.

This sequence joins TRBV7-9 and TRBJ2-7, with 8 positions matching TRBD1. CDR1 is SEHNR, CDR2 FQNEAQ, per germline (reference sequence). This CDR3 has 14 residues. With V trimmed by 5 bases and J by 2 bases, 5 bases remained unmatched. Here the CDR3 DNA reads TGTGCCAGCAGCGGGACAGGCCCTCCCTACGAGCAGTACTTC. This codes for CASSGTGPPYEQYF. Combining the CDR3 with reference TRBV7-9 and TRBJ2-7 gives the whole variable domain DTGVSQNPRHKITKRGQNVTFRCDPISEHNRLYWYRQTLGQGPEFLTYFQNEAQLEKSRLLSDRFSAERPKGSFSTLEIQRTEQGDSAMYLCASSGTGPPYEQYFGPGTRLTVT.

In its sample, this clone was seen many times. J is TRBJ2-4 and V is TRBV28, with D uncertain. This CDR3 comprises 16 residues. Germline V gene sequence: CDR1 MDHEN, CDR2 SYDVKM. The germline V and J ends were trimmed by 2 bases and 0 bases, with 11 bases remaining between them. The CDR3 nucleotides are TGTGCCAGCAGTTTAGGGCAGCCACTAGCCAAAAACATTCAGTACTTC. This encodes CASSLGQPLAKNIQYF.

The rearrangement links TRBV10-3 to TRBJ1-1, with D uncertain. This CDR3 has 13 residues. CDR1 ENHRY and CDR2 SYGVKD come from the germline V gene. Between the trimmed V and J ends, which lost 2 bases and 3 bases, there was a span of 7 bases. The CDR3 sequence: CAISEAQHTEAFF. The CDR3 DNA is TGTGCCATCAGTGAGGCCCAGCACACTGAAGCTTTCTTT.

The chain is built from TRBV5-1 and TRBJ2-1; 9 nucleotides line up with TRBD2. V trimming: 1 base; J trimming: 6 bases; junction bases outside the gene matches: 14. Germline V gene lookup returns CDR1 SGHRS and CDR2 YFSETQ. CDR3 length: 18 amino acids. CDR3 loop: CASSLLALRGRAGNEQFF. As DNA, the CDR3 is TGCGCCAGCAGCTTGTTGGCTTTGCGCGGGAGGGCCGGCAATGAGCAGTTCTTC.

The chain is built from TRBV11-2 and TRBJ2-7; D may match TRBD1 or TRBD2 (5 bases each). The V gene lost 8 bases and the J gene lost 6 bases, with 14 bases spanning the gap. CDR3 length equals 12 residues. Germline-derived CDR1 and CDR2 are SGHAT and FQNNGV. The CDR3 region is CASGLGVGEQYF. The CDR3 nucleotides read TGTGCCAGCGGCCTGGGGGTCGGCGAGCAGTACTTC.

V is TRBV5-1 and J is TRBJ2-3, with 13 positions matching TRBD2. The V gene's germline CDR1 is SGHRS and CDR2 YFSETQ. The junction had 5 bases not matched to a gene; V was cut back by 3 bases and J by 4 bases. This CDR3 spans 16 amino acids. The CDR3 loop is CASSSMGLAGPDTQYF. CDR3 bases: TGCGCCAGCAGCTCGATGGGACTAGCGGGACCAGATACGCAGTATTTT.

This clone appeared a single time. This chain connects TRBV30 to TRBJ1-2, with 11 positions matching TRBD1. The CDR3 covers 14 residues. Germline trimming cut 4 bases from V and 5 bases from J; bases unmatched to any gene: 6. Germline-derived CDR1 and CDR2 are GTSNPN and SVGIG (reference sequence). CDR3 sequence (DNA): TGTGCCTGGAAACGGGACAGGGGGGGTTATGGCTACACCTTC. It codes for CAWKRDRGGYGYTF.

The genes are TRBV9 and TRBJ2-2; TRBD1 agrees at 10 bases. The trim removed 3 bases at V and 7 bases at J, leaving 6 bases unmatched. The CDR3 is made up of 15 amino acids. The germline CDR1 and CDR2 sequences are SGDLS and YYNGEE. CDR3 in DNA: TGTGCCAGCAGCGCAACCGGGACAGGGGTCGGGGAGCTGTTTTTT. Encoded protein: CASSATGTGVGELFF.

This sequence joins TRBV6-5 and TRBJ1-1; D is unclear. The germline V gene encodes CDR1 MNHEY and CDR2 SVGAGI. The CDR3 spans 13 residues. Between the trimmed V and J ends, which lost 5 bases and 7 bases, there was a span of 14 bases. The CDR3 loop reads CASSPALGFEAFF. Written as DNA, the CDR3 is TGTGCCAGCAGTCCTGCGTTGGGGTTTGAAGCTTTCTTT.